The clone carrying this T cell receptor (beta chain) has just one count. This sample is drawn from a study of blood T cell repertoires in COVID-19. Study as a whole: Samples representing acute and convalescent COVID-19 were sourced from the United States, Italy and Spain. Nucleic acid was either cDNA or gDNA, and it came from T cells, B-cell-depleted T cells, or PBMCs.

The CDR3 sequence is 18 residues long. Germline lookup yields CDR1 GTSNPN and CDR2 SVGIG (reference sequence). The V and J ends lost 1 base and 4 bases, in that order; junction bases with no gene match: 14. Original data processing: Amplified reference gene primers provided the basis for estimating nucleated cell counts. The data were produced by immunoSEQ multiplex PCR, yet TCRdb's version contains in-frame clones alone and is incomplete. V and J calls and clone size are given by that table; D and trimming were obtained from the DNA. The sample has some 150,000 clones; about 83% are singletons. The TCR sequence derives from a woman aged 40-49 years with acute or convalescent COVID-19. Material for sequencing was peripheral blood. V is TRBV30 and J is TRBJ2-7; the match to TRBD2 covers 12 bases. CDR3 nucleotides: TGTGCCTGGAGTGGCCTTGGGCTAGCGGGGGGGCCCGGGTACGAGCAGTACTTC. Its translation is CAWSGLGLAGGPGYEQYF.